This T cell receptor beta chain was found in a study of OX40 agonist ivuxolimab in advanced cancers. Study information: Those treated in dose escalation had hepatocellular carcinoma, melanoma, renal cell cancer or head and neck cancer. Cohort: roughly 79% men, mean age around 55, aged about 20 to 90. The study's findings and limits: Relatively little clonal expansion, among the lowest observed, appeared in partial responders at 0.1-3.0 mg/kg. It was also the case that some nonresponders had low normalized T-cell clonal expansion.

Between the trimmed V and J ends, which lost 5 bases and 1 base, there was a span of 23 bases. This CDR3 contains 17 residues. Looked up from germline, CDR1 is SQVTM and CDR2 is ANQGSEA. Note on this clone: No antigen is known for it.

Some clones are missing from TCRdb's copy, which holds only in-frame ones; the method was immunoSEQ multiplex PCR. The table lists approximately 89,000 clones, 80% to 90% of them singletons. The J gene is TRBJ1-1, the V gene TRBV29-1, with D possibly matching TRBD1 (5 bases). The sample in question was CD4+ or CD8+ T cells sorted from blood, obtained in a trial of the OX40 agonist ivuxolimab. The sequence was obtained from an adult with an advanced solid tumor such as melanoma, head and neck, liver or kidney cancer. The CDR3 nucleotides read TGCAGCGTTAAGGGTCGGACACTCCGAGGTGGGAACACTGAAGCTTTCTTT. It is translated as CSVKGRTLRGGNTEAFF.